This is a list of T cell receptor beta chains from one sample in a study of T cell responses to AZD1222 COVID-19 vaccine. Repertoires were generated with immunoSEQ multiplex PCR, while TCRdb's copy carries only in-frame clones and drops some. The sample has about 110,000 clones; approximately 91% are singletons. The source was peripheral blood, collected on day 0 of AZD1222 vaccination. The receptors shown here come from an adult in good health. Both conserved end residues are part of each CDR3. A D gene is named only where the DNA matches it firmly. Expanded clones get a size class; other rows say once, few or many, or leave the size out.

clone size,V gene,D gene,J gene,CDR3 DNA,CDR3 protein
NA,TRBV5-6,TRBD2,TRBJ2-1,TGTGCCAGCAGCAAAGCTAGCGGGAGGTCTTACAATGAGCAGTTCTTC,CASSKASGRSYNEQFF
few,TRBV4-2,NA,TRBJ1-1,TGTGCCAGCAGCCAAGGGCTCAGGACCCCCCACACTGAAGCTTTCTTT,CASSQGLRTPHTEAFF
once,TRBV19,TRBD1,TRBJ1-4,TGTGCCAGTAGCACAGGGGGCGTCGCTAATGAAAAACTGTTTTTT,CASSTGGVANEKLFF
NA,TRBV4-1,TRBD1,TRBJ2-4,TGCGCCAGCAGCCAAGATCCTCCAGGGACAGTTCTTACTTTAATTCAGTACTTC,CASSQDPPGTVLTLIQYF
NA,TRBV14,NA,TRBJ1-1,TGTGCCAGCAGCCTCCAAAAGAGCATGAACACTGAAGCTTTCTTT,CASSLQKSMNTEAFF
NA,TRBV29-1,TRBD1,TRBJ1-2,TGCAGCGTTTCGCAGGGGGCGACCTATGGCTACACCTTC,CSVSQGATYGYTF
NA,TRBV12-3/TRBV12-4,NA,TRBJ1-5,TGTGCCAGCAGTCGCCTGGGGGGGCAGCCCCAGCATTTT,CASSRLGGQPQHF
once,TRBV29-1,TRBD1,TRBJ2-1,TGCAGCGTTGAAAAGGGGGCTCGGAATGAGCAGTTCTTC,CSVEKGARNEQFF
NA,TRBV6-2/TRBV6-3,NA,TRBJ1-1,TGTGCCAGCAGCCCCAACACTGAAGCTTTCTTT,CASSPNTEAFF
NA,TRBV27,TRBD1,TRBJ1-6,TGTGCCAGCAGCCTGGGACAGTCAAATTCAGGTTCACCCCTCCACTTT,CASSLGQSNSGSPLHF
NA,TRBV25-1,NA,TRBJ2-2,TGTGCCAGCAGTGGCAGCTTTCCGAACACCGGGGAGCTGTTTTTT,CASSGSFPNTGELFF
once,TRBV7-3,NA,TRBJ2-3,TGTGCCAGCAGCCGTGACAGTTCCACAGATACGCAGTATTTT,CASSRDSSTDTQYF
NA,TRBV7-3,NA,TRBJ2-3,TGTGCCAGCAGCCCGCGATTGGGGGATACGCAGTATTTT,CASSPRLGDTQYF
NA,TRBV12-5,TRBD2,TRBJ2-2,TGTGCTAGTTGTACTAGCGGACACACCGGGGAGCTGTTTTTT,CASCTSGHTGELFF
NA,TRBV7-9,NA,TRBJ1-2,TGTGCCAGCAGCTTACTCCAGGGCGACTATGGCTACACCTTC,CASSLLQGDYGYTF
NA,TRBV18,TRBD1,TRBJ2-7,TGTGCCAGCTCGGACAGGGGGCAGGGGGCCTACGAGCAGTACTTC,CASSDRGQGAYEQYF
NA,TRBV5-1,NA,TRBJ1-1,TGCGCCAGCAGAGGACAGATGAACACTGAAGCTTTCTTT,CASRGQMNTEAFF
NA,TRBV7-8,TRBD1,TRBJ1-4,TGTGCCAGCAGCTTAGGGGACAGGGGGGATCTGAAACTGTTTTTT,CASSLGDRGDLKLFF
NA,TRBV30,NA,TRBJ1-5,TGTGCCTGGAACCGGGACCCCAATCAGCCCCAGCATTTT,CAWNRDPNQPQHF
many,TRBV12-3/TRBV12-4,NA,TRBJ2-3,TGTGCCAGCAGTTTAGACGACAGAAATACGCAGTATTTT,CASSLDDRNTQYF
NA,TRBV3-1/TRBV3-2,NA,TRBJ1-5,TGTGCCAGCAGCCAAATGGTGCAGGGGCCCCAGCATTTT,CASSQMVQGPQHF
NA,TRBV29-1,TRBD1,TRBJ1-2,TGCAGCGTTGGGGGACAGGGGTATGGCTACACCTTC,CSVGGQGYGYTF
NA,TRBV18,NA,TRBJ1-2,TGTGCCAGCTCACCACCGGCAACTAACTATGGCTACACCTTC,CASSPPATNYGYTF
NA,TRBV6-5,NA,TRBJ1-3,TGTGCCAGCAGTTACGTTGGGCAGGGTTCTGGAAACACCATATATTTT,CASSYVGQGSGNTIYF
NA,TRBV6-4,NA,TRBJ2-1,TGTGCCAGCAGTGACTCGTATCGCAGTCCCAGTGAGCAGTTCTTC,CASSDSYRSPSEQFF
NA,TRBV2,NA,TRBJ1-1,TGTGCCAGCAACAGAGAGGGGGGAACTGAAGCTTTCTTT,CASNREGGTEAFF
NA,TRBV21-1,NA,TRBJ1-5,TGTGCCAGCATCCGGGCCGTAAATCAGCCCCAGCATTTT,CASIRAVNQPQHF
NA,TRBV27,NA,TRBJ2-7,TGTGCCAGCAGTTTAATCGGTCAGGGGAGCTCCTACGAGCAGTACTTC,CASSLIGQGSSYEQYF
once,TRBV6-5,NA,TRBJ2-5,TGTGCCAGCAGTTACTCAAGGGCCGTCGGGCAGACCCAGTACTTC,CASSYSRAVGQTQYF
NA,TRBV2,TRBD2,TRBJ2-5,TGTGCCAGCAGTGAAGTCCTAGCGGGAGGAGAGACCCAGTACTTC,CASSEVLAGGETQYF
NA,TRBV18,NA,TRBJ1-2,TGTGCCAGCTCACCTACAACTTGGGAGGAGAATGGCTACACCTTC,CASSPTTWEENGYTF
once,TRBV7-3,NA,TRBJ1-1,TGTGCCAGCAGCAAAACGCGGAGCACTGAAGCTTTCTTT,CASSKTRSTEAFF
NA,TRBV12-3/TRBV12-4,NA,TRBJ2-7,TGTGCCAGCAGCCCGAGGGAGTACCACGAGCAGTACTTC,CASSPREYHEQYF
NA,TRBV19,NA,TRBJ1-5,TGTGCCAGTAGTCCCGGGACACCTAGCAATCAGCCCCAGCATTTT,CASSPGTPSNQPQHF
NA,TRBV3-1/TRBV3-2,NA,TRBJ2-1,TGTGCCAGCAGCCCCGAAACTAGCCTCATTTCCTACAATGAGCAGTTCTTC,CASSPETSLISYNEQFF
NA,TRBV30,NA,TRBJ1-1,TGTGCCTGGAGTGTACCATGGAGGGGTGGGGACACTGAAGCTTTCTTT,CAWSVPWRGGDTEAFF
NA,TRBV11-3,TRBD1,TRBJ2-1,TGTGCCAGCAGCTTAGGACAGGGGGCGAGAAATGAGCAGTTCTTC,CASSLGQGARNEQFF
NA,TRBV5-4,NA,TRBJ1-1,TGTGCCAGCAGCTTGGGGGTGACGAGCACTGAAGCTTTCTTT,CASSLGVTSTEAFF
NA,TRBV5-1,NA,TRBJ2-2,TGCGCCAGCATGCCGGCGGGAATAAACACCGGGGAGCTGTTTTTT,CASMPAGINTGELFF
NA,TRBV7-9,NA,TRBJ2-5,TGTGCCAGCAGCCTCGACGGGGGGCCTCAAGAGACCCAGTACTTC,CASSLDGGPQETQYF
NA,TRBV27,NA,TRBJ1-2,TGTGCCAGCACCCCCGTCAACTATGGCTACACCTTC,CASTPVNYGYTF